The present TCR beta chain was sequenced within a study of blood T cells in healthy people across ages. Study results and limitations: Unknown CMV status may confound age-related changes in expanded clones. TCR beta diversity, measured per million T cells, fell in a roughly linear way with age. Underestimates were what the diversity estimates from one million T cells were considered to be.

About this clonotype: Its antigen is still unknown.

Primed by a sample-barcoded 5' primer and a J-beta primer mix, a second PCR proceeded for about 6 to 11 cycles. TCRdb re-analysed the 5' RACE reads in MiXCR, keeping a single row per CDR3 protein. The sample consists of 650,000 to 800,000 distinct CDR3 sequences, 40% to 50% of them appearing once. Trimming removed 2 bases from V and 5 bases from J, with 13 bases in between. Germline CDR1 and CDR2: MNHEY and SVGAGI. This CDR3 has 15 residues. The sample was blood. The source is a man between 60 and 75 years old in good health. The chain is built from TRBV6-5 and TRBJ2-1; TRBD1 might be the D (5 bases). The CDR3 bases are TGTGCCAGCAGTTACGCCAGGGCTTATGACAATGAGCAGTTCTTC. Its translation is CASSYARAYDNEQFF.